The text below deals with one T cell receptor beta chain. Under the authors' procedure: Estimates of nucleated cell counts were drawn from the amplification of reference gene primers. TCRdb keeps only in-frame clones here, not all; method: immunoSEQ multiplex PCR. V and J calls plus clone size are reproduced from that table; the DNA served to infer D and trimming. The sample lists 95,000 to 150,000 clones, over 65% occurring once. These data belong to a study of blood T cell repertoires in COVID-19. About the research overall: COVID-19 samples, acute and convalescent, were from the United States, Italy and Spain. T cells, B-cell-depleted T cells, or PBMCs provided the cDNA or gDNA that served as material.

This CDR3 region has 17 residues. Germline CDR1 SGHRS, CDR2 YFSETQ. Losses at the gene ends were 0 bases for V and 4 bases for J; bases not matched to a gene: 2. Sequencing input: peripheral blood. The V call is TRBV5-1, the J call TRBJ2-2; 14 bases agree with TRBD2. The sequence derives from a woman aged 70-85 years with acute or convalescent COVID-19. The CDR3 sequence: CASSLAGLAGATGELFF. The DNA of the CDR3 is TGCGCCAGCAGCTTGGCGGGACTAGCGGGGGCCACCGGGGAGCTGTTTTTT.